This record looks at one T cell receptor (beta chain) sequence and its context. Antigen specificity is unknown. These data are taken from a study of T cells in localized non-small cell lung cancer. Regarding the study as a whole: Since sequencing was restricted to only one region of the tumor, intratumor heterogeneity remains a possibility.

Using immunoSEQ multiplex PCR, the repertoire was profiled, and TCRdb retains in-frame clones only, with some absent. The sample lists about 1,700 clones; 24% were seen once. Specimen: lung tumor tissue, collected before any cancer treatment. The receptor comes from a male donor at least 60 years old with stage II lung adenocarcinoma.

The CDR3 nucleotides read TGTGCCACCAGCAGAGGTAGCGGGGGGGCCGGAGAGACCCAGTACTTC. As protein: CATSRGSGGAGETQYF. The chain joins TRBV15 to TRBJ2-5; 11 positions match TRBD2. The CDR3 spans 16 residues. Germline V gives CDR1 LNHNV, CDR2 YYDKDF (reference sequence). Trimming removed 1 base from V and 4 bases from J; junction bases left unmatched: 5.